The 22 T cell receptor beta chains presented below share a single source sample, sequenced in a study of T cell responses to AZD1222 COVID-19 vaccine. Using immunoSEQ multiplex PCR, the repertoire was profiled, and TCRdb retains in-frame clones only, with some absent. This table has 140,000 to 150,000 clones, approximately 90% appearing once. Sequencing was performed on peripheral blood, taken on day 0 of AZD1222 vaccination. The receptors were sampled from an adult in good health.

The chain uses TRBV19 and TRBJ1-1; 9 bases are shared with TRBD1. The length of the CDR3 is 12 residues. The junction had 8 bases not matched to a gene; V was cut back by 7 bases and J by 11 bases. The germline V gene encodes CDR1 LNHDA and CDR2 SQIVND (reference sequence). CDR3 sequence reads: CASKYRGLEAFF. The CDR3 nucleotides are TGTGCCAGTAAATACAGGGGGCTGGAGGCTTTCTTT.

V usage is TRBV20-1 and J usage is TRBJ1-1; D gene unclear. Germline V gene data show CDR1 as DFQATT and CDR2 as SNEGSKA (reference sequence). V lost 5 bases and J lost 1, with 5 bases in between. This CDR3 region has 11 residues. The CDR3 DNA reads TGCAGTGCTCCATCGAACACTGAAGCTTTCTTT. Its protein product is CSAPSNTEAFF.

This clone occurred once. This chain joins TRBV5-6 and TRBJ1-2, with a weak D call TRBD1 (5 bases). CDR3 size: 15 residues. Trimming pared 0 bases from V and 3 bases from J, leaving 12 bases between. Germline loops: CDR1 SGHDT, CDR2 YYEEEE. CDR3 DNA: TGTGCCAGCAGCTTGGTTTGGCAGGGTGACTATGGCTACACCTTC. Its protein product is CASSLVWQGDYGYTF. Based on the CDR3 plus reference TRBV5-6 and TRBJ1-2, the full variable domain is DAGVTQSPTHLIKTRGQQVTLRCSPKSGHDTVSWYQQALGQGPQFIFQYYEEEERQRGNFPDRFSGHQFPNYSSELNVNALLLGDSALYLCASSLVWQGDYGYTFGSGTRLTVV.

V usage is TRBV7-9 and J usage is TRBJ1-2; weak D call: TRBD1 (6 bases). This CDR3 contains 12 residues. The germline V gene encodes CDR1 SEHNR and CDR2 FQNEAQ (reference sequence). Trimming cost V 5 bases and J 8 bases, with 12 bases left between them. The CDR3 nucleotides are TGTGCCAGCAGCCCCGTGGGGGGCGGCTACACCTTC. Protein sequence: CASSPVGGGYTF.

The V call is TRBV5-1, the J call TRBJ1-3, with 10 bases aligning to TRBD1. CDR3 length: 14 amino acids. The V segment lost 4 bases and the J segment 7 bases; nucleotides outside the gene matches: 5. From germline, CDR1 is SGHRS and CDR2 YFSETQ. The CDR3 loop reads CASSPQDRGNTIYF. The CDR3 region has the DNA TGCGCCAGCAGCCCCCAGGACAGGGGGAACACCATATATTTT.

The V gene is TRBV5-6, the J gene TRBJ2-7; 10 bases fit TRBD1. The CDR3 totals 14 residues. With 4 bases clipped from V and 2 bases from J, the junction kept 3 bases outside the gene matches. Germline CDR1 reads SGHDT; CDR2 reads YYEEEE. This CDR3 reads CASSPGTGAYEQYF. DNA for the CDR3: TGTGCCAGCAGCCCCGGGACAGGGGCCTACGAGCAGTACTTC. Filled out from reference TRBV5-6 and TRBJ2-7, the complete variable domain reads DAGVTQSPTHLIKTRGQQVTLRCSPKSGHDTVSWYQQALGQGPQFIFQYYEEEERQRGNFPDRFSGHQFPNYSSELNVNALLLGDSALYLCASSPGTGAYEQYFGPGTRLTVT.

About this clone itself: In the same sample, other DNA sequences code for this CDR3. The CDR3 here is CASSDGAGSYNEQFF. CDR3 coding DNA: TGTGCCAGCAGTGACGGCGCGGGCTCCTACAATGAGCAGTTCTTC. The genes are TRBV6-4 and TRBJ2-1, with a weak D call TRBD2 (5 bases). Germline lookup yields CDR1 MRHNA and CDR2 SNTAGT. Trimming took off 2 bases at V and 0 bases at J, with 8 bases between the two ends. CDR3 length: 15 residues.

This clone was seen a single time. The chain links TRBV28 to TRBJ1-1, with D perhaps TRBD1 (5 bases). The germline V gene has CDR1 MDHEN and CDR2 SYDVKM. CDR3 length equals 13 residues. V lost 7 bases to trimming and J lost 4 bases, with 13 bases between them. DNA for the CDR3: TGTGCCAGCATTTATAGGGGCGGCACTGAAGCTTTCTTT. It is translated as CASIYRGGTEAFF.

The genes are TRBV7-8 and TRBJ1-3, with TRBD1 matching 10 bases. The CDR3 spans 16 residues. Per the germline V gene, CDR1 is SGHVS and CDR2 is FQNEAQ. The V gene end was trimmed by 4 bases and the J gene end by 4 bases; junction bases not matched to a gene: 7. In DNA, the CDR3 is TGTGCCAGCAGCTGGGACAGGGGCCGAGGAGGAAACACCATATATTTT. As protein: CASSWDRGRGGNTIYF.

CDR3 DNA: TGTGCCAGCAGCCCGAGCCACTACCAAGAGACCCAGTACTTC. This codes for CASSPSHYQETQYF. The V and J genes are TRBV7-9 and TRBJ2-5; D is unresolved. From germline, CDR1 is SEHNR and CDR2 FQNEAQ (reference sequence). The CDR3 consists of 14 residues. Trimming left V 5 bases short and J 0 bases short, with 10 bases between. The full variable domain, completed using reference TRBV7-9 and TRBJ2-5, is DTGVSQNPRHKITKRGQNVTFRCDPISEHNRLYWYRQTLGQGPEFLTYFQNEAQLEKSRLLSDRFSAERPKGSFSTLEIQRTEQGDSAMYLCASSPSHYQETQYFGPGTRLLVL.

This sequence joins TRBV19 and TRBJ1-5; TRBD1 matches at 7 bases. Per germline, CDR1 LNHDA and CDR2 SQIVND (reference sequence). V lost 7 bases, J lost 0 bases, and 6 bases stayed unmatched. The CDR3 spans 15 residues. The CDR3 DNA reads TGTGCCAGTATGGGGACAGCTTATAGCAATCAGCCCCAGCATTTT. It specifies CASMGTAYSNQPQHF. The full variable domain, completed using reference TRBV19 and TRBJ1-5, is DGGITQSPKYLFRKEGQNVTLSCEQNLNHDAMYWYRQDPGQGLRLIYYSQIVNDFQKGDIAEGYSVSREKKESFPLTVTSAQKNPTAFYLCASMGTAYSNQPQHFGDGTRLSIL.

The chain uses TRBV28 and TRBJ1-5; D not certain. The CDR3 spans 12 residues. The V gene's germline CDR1 is MDHEN and CDR2 SYDVKM. V was cut by 5 bases and J by 1 base, with 3 bases left in between. The CDR3 protein is CASSESNQPQHF. The CDR3 DNA follows: TGTGCCAGCAGTGAGAGCAATCAGCCCCAGCATTTT.

The chain joins TRBV2 to TRBJ2-7, with D hard to call. From germline, CDR1 is SNHLY and CDR2 FYNNEI. Trimming left V 7 bases short and J 1 base short, with 8 bases between. This CDR3 comprises 12 residues. The CDR3 here is CASTPESYEQYF. The CDR3 DNA reads as TGTGCCAGCACCCCGGAATCCTACGAGCAGTACTTC.

The V call is TRBV30, the J call TRBJ2-7; 7 bases map to TRBD1. The V gene's germline CDR1 is GTSNPN and CDR2 SVGIG (reference sequence). Germline trimming cut 2 bases from V and 4 bases from J; bases unmatched to any gene: 11. The CDR3 length is 15 residues. CDR3: CAWSIPGTAFYEQYF. CDR3 nucleotide sequence: TGTGCCTGGAGTATCCCCGGGACAGCCTTTTACGAGCAGTACTTC.

The chain couples TRBV11-2 to TRBJ2-3; 7 nucleotides line up with TRBD2. Per the germline V gene, CDR1 is SGHAT and CDR2 is FQNNGV. CDR3 length: 16 residues. Germline trimming cut 5 bases from V and 0 bases from J; bases unmatched to any gene: 8. CDR3 sequence reads: CASSQYQRGSTDTQYF. CDR3 coding DNA: TGTGCCAGCAGCCAATACCAGCGGGGAAGCACAGATACGCAGTATTTT.

The V gene is TRBV5-1, the J gene TRBJ1-3; D ambiguous. The CDR3 is 12 amino acids. Germline V gene sequence: CDR1 SGHRS, CDR2 YFSETQ. The V end lost 1 base, the J end lost 2 bases, and 1 base lay between the germline ends. CDR3 residues: CASSLPGNTIYF. The CDR3 DNA reads as TGCGCCAGCAGCTTGCCTGGAAACACCATATATTTT. Full variable domain (missing parts from reference TRBV5-1 and TRBJ1-3): KAGVTQTPRYLIKTRGQQVTLSCSPISGHRSVSWYQQTPGQGLQFLFEYFSETQRNKGNFPGRFSGRQFSNSRSEMNVSTLELGDSALYLCASSLPGNTIYFGEGSWLTVV.

This sequence joins TRBV5-1 and TRBJ1-2; a possible D gene is TRBD1 (5 bases). The CDR3 contains 15 residues. Germline V gives CDR1 SGHRS, CDR2 YFSETQ. V lost 2 bases and J 4 bases, leaving 15 bases between the germline ends. DNA for the CDR3: TGCGCCAGCAGCTTAACTATAGGGGTTGGCTATGGCTACACCTTC. Protein sequence: CASSLTIGVGYGYTF.

The rearrangement links TRBV5-4 to TRBJ1-1; 9 bases are shared with TRBD1. V lost 4 bases and J lost 5; bases outside the gene matches: 3. The CDR3 consists of 13 residues. Germline V CDR1 and CDR2: SGHNT, YYREEE (reference sequence). CDR3 coding DNA: TGTGCCAGCAGCCGGGACAGGGCTACTGAAGCTTTCTTT. This encodes CASSRDRATEAFF.

The chain carries TRBV6-4 and TRBJ1-5; D is possibly TRBD1 (5 bases). Germline lookup yields CDR1 MRHNA and CDR2 SNTAGT. V lost 8 bases and J 5 bases, leaving 16 bases between the germline ends. This CDR3 is built from 14 residues. The CDR3 DNA sequence: TGTGCCAGCCACTTACTCCTGGGGCATCAGCCCCAGCATTTT. Protein sequence: CASHLLLGHQPQHF.

This chain uses TRBV28 with TRBJ1-5, with a tentative D call TRBD1 (6 bases). Deletions cut 6 bases from V and 4 bases from J, with 16 bases between. Germline CDR1 MDHEN, CDR2 SYDVKM. The CDR3 length is 15 residues. CDR3 amino acids: CASRRDRLTNQPQHF. The CDR3 bases are TGTGCCAGCAGAAGAGACAGGCTTACAAATCAGCCCCAGCATTTT.

The chain couples TRBV30 to TRBJ2-7; unclear D gene. Looked up from germline, CDR1 is GTSNPN and CDR2 is SVGIG (reference sequence). The CDR3 contains 12 residues. V lost 1 base and J lost 7, with 11 bases in between. The CDR3 DNA follows: TGTGCCTGGAGTGCTAGAGGCCGGGAGCAGTACTTC. It encodes CAWSARGREQYF.

The sample holds one count of this clone. In DNA form, the CDR3 reads TGTGCCAGCAGCTTAGAAATCTTGAACACTGAAGCTTTCTTT. Residues: CASSLEILNTEAFF. The chain combines TRBV7-2 with TRBJ1-1; no reliable D call. This CDR3 comprises 14 residues. V shed 1 base and J shed 0 bases, with 6 bases lying between them. CDR1 is SGHTA, CDR2 FQGNSA, per germline.